The 8 T cell receptor beta chains reported below all come from one sample, sequenced in a study of T cells in Graves' hyperthyroidism and ophthalmopathy. Using RNA transcripts as the source, TCR beta CDR3 regions were amplified. A set of HTBI primers served as the primers for a first-round RT-PCR of the TCR CDR3. TCRdb reanalysed the multiplex PCR reads using MiXCR and keeps one entry per CDR3 protein. In the table there are 500,000 to 600,000 distinct CDR3 sequences, over 45% of which are singletons. The sequencing input was peripheral blood or thyroid tissue (not recorded which). The receptors here all came from an adult woman with Graves' disease, either hyperthyroidism or ophthalmopathy (not recorded which).

This clonotype was observed at least ten times. This sequence joins TRBV20-1 and TRBJ1-1, with D unresolved. V lost 3 bases to trimming and J lost 2 bases, with 10 bases between them. The CDR3 is 13 residues long. Germline lookup yields CDR1 DFQATT and CDR2 SNEGSKA (reference sequence). The CDR3 loop reads CSARRGSNTEAFF. CDR3 nucleotides: TGCAGTGCTAGGAGAGGTTCAAACACTGAAGCTTTCTTT.

This clonotype was seen a handful of times. CDR3 bases: TGTGCCAGCAGCTCCGAACGGGGACAGCCCCAGTACTTC. Amino acids: CASSSERGQPQYF. The gene calls are TRBV11-3 and TRBJ2-5; 7 bases map to TRBD1. CDR3 length equals 13 residues. J was trimmed by 9 bases and V by 4 bases; bases with no gene match: 8. The V gene's germline CDR1 is SGHNT and CDR2 YENEEA. Combining the CDR3 with reference TRBV11-3 and TRBJ2-5 gives the whole variable domain EAGVVQSPRYKIIEKKQPVAFWCNPISGHNTLYWYLQNLGQGPELLIRYENEEAVDDSQLPKDRFSAERLKGVDSTLKIQPAELGDSAVYLCASSSERGQPQYFGPGTRLLVL.

The genes are TRBV19 and TRBJ2-7; D ambiguous. Trimming removed 0 bases at V and 6 bases at J, with 6 bases between. Germline lookup yields CDR1 LNHDA and CDR2 SQIVND (reference sequence). The CDR3 spans 12 residues. The DNA for the CDR3 is TGTGCCAGTAGTATAGATCGTCTCGAGCAGTACTTC. This translates into CASSIDRLEQYF.

The CDR3 DNA is TGTGCCAGTAGTATAAACCTAATGACAGGCCCAGGTCAGCCCCAGCATTTT. Translated, it gives CASSINLMTGPGQPQHF. The chain couples TRBV19 to TRBJ1-5; TRBD1 is a possible D gene (6 bases). CDR3 length: 17 amino acids. V gave up 2 bases and J gave up 6 bases, with 20 bases separating them. Per the germline V gene, CDR1 is LNHDA and CDR2 is SQIVND (reference sequence).

CDR3 sequence (DNA): TGCAGCGTGGAAACAGGGCTTGGAAACACCATATATTTT. Translated: CSVETGLGNTIYF. The J gene is TRBJ1-3, the V gene TRBV29-1; D perhaps matches TRBD1 (6 bases). CDR1 and CDR2 (germline): SQVTM, ANQGSEA. V shed 6 bases and J shed 3 bases, with 12 bases lying between them. The CDR3 extends over 13 amino acids.

The CDR3 region is CASSYGQQETQHF. CDR3 coding DNA: TGTGCCAGCAGCTACGGACAGCAAGAGACCCAGCATTTT. The rearrangement links TRBV7-3 to TRBJ1-5, with D tentatively TRBD1 (6 bases). In germline, CDR1 is SGHTA, CDR2 FQGTGA. The CDR3 is made up of 13 amino acids. Trimming left V 4 bases short and J 11 bases short, with 15 bases between.

This sequence joins TRBV2 and TRBJ2-5; tentatively, D is TRBD1 or TRBD2 (6 bases each). The CDR3 extends over 16 amino acids. Germline CDR1 is SNHLY and CDR2 is FYNNEI. Trimming removed 8 bases at V and 0 bases at J, with 19 bases between. CDR3 residues: CASGQGSSGNQETQYF. CDR3 nucleotide sequence: TGTGCCAGCGGGCAGGGGAGTAGCGGAAACCAAGAGACCCAGTACTTC.

The table lists this clonotype with a few counts. This chain uses TRBV7-2 with TRBJ1-1; a weak D match, TRBD1 (6 bases). The CDR3 contains 15 residues. The germline CDR1 and CDR2 sequences are SGHTA and FQGNSA. Deletions cut 1 base from V and 0 bases from J, with 9 bases between. CDR3 DNA sequence: TGTGCCAGCAGCTTAGGGGACAACTTGAACACTGAAGCTTTCTTT. Translated, it gives CASSLGDNLNTEAFF.